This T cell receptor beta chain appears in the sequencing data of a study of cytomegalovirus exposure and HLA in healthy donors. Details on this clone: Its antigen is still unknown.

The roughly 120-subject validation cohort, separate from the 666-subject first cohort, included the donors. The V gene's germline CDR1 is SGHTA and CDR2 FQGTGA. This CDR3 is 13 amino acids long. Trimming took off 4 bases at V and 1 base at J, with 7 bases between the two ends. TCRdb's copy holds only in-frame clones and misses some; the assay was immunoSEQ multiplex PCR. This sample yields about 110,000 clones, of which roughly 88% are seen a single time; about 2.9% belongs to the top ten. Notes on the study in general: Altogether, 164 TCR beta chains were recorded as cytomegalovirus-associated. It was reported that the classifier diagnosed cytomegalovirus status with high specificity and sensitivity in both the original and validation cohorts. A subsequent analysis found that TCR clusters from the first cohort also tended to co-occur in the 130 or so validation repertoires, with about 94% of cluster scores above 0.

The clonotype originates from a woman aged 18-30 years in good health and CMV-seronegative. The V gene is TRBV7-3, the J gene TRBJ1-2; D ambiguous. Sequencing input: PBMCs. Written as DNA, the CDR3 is TGTGCCAGCAGCTACACAGATAACTATGGCTACACCTTC. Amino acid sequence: CASSYTDNYGYTF.